The sequence of this T cell receptor (beta chain) was determined in a study of blood T cell repertoires in COVID-19. The method was immunoSEQ multiplex PCR; TCRdb's version includes in-frame clones alone and lacks a portion of them. The profile covers some 160,000 clones, with about four fifths appearing a single time and 10% to 15% taken by the ten largest. CDR1 is SGHRS, CDR2 YFSETQ, per germline. With V trimmed by 3 bases and J by 2 bases, 8 bases remained unmatched. The CDR3 runs 16 residues. The sequenced sample was peripheral blood. The sequence was collected from a man between 65 and 85 years old who had recovered from COVID-19. This chain links TRBV5-1 with TRBJ2-7; 10 nucleotides align to TRBD2. Written as DNA, the CDR3 is TGCGCCAGCAGCTGGACGAGCGGGAGGGAGACCTACGAGCAGTACTTC. Protein sequence: CASSWTSGRETYEQYF.